The present TCR beta chain was sequenced within a study of T cell repertoires in cytomegalovirus infection. Study overall: CMV epitopes, recently identified HLA-C-restricted and well-studied HLA-B-restricted, were used. Indications came from public TCR beta signatures; they pointed to CMV infection and to a matching HLA type. General study findings and limits: Summed frequency of shared TCR beta families picked out CMV carriers who also had the relevant HLA. What dominated the ex vivo response were HLA-C-restricted CMV-specific TCR beta clonotypes.

Losses at the gene ends were 5 bases for V and 10 bases for J; bases not matched to a gene: 10. Germline V lookup: CDR1 SGHAT, CDR2 FQNNGV. The CDR3 has 15 amino acids. The table lists this clonotype with a count of one. The target antigen is unknown. A single record per CDR3 protein comes from TCRdb applying MiXCR to the reads. The sample consists of about 830,000 distinct CDR3 sequences, 30% to 35% of them appearing once. The chain uses TRBV11-2 and TRBJ1-6; 8 bases are a match to TRBD1. The sequence came from a human donor in good health (CMV status not recorded). Some clones in this sample may be carry-over from other donors' samples. The sequencing here drew on cultured CD8+ T cells from PBMCs, taken from culture after CMV antigen stimulation. CDR3 amino acids: CASSPAGQGRSPLHF. CDR3 DNA: TGTGCCAGCAGCCCCGCCGGACAGGGTAGATCACCCCTCCACTTT.